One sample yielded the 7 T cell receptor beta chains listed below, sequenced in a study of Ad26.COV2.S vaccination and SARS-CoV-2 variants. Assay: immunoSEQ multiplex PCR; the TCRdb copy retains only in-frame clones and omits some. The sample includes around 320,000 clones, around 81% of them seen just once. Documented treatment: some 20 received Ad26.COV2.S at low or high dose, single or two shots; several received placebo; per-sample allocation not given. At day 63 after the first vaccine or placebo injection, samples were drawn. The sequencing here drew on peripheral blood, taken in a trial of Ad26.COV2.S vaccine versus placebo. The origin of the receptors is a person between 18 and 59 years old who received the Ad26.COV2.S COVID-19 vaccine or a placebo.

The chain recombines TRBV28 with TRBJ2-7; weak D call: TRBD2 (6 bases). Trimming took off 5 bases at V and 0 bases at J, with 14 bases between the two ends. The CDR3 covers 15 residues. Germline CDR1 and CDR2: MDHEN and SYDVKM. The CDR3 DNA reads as TGTGCCAGCAGTCTCCCGGGACTGAGCTCCTACGAGCAGTACTTC. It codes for CASSLPGLSSYEQYF.

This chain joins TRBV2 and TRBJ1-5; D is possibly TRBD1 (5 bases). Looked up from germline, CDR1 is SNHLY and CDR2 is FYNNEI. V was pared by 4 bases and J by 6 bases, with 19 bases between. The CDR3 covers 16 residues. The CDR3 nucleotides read TGTGCCAGCAGTGGGTTGGGGCAGGGTTCGGGTCAGCCCCAGCATTTT. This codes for CASSGLGQGSGQPQHF.

CDR3 nucleotides: TGCGCCAGCAGCTCGACAGGGATCTATGGCTACACCTTC. Translated: CASSSTGIYGYTF. V usage is TRBV5-1 and J usage is TRBJ1-2, with TRBD1 matching 7 bases. CDR1 and CDR2 from the germline V gene are SGHRS and YFSETQ. With V trimmed by 3 bases and J by 4 bases, 3 bases remained unmatched. This CDR3 is built from 13 residues.

The CDR3 loop is CASSTMPLENTIYF. The CDR3 DNA reads as TGTGCCAGCAGCACCATGCCTCTTGAAAACACCATATATTTT. The chain has TRBV6-5 and TRBJ1-3; D unclear. This CDR3 contains 14 residues. V lost 6 bases, J lost 6 bases, and 15 bases lay in between. Germline V lookup: CDR1 MNHEY, CDR2 SVGAGI.

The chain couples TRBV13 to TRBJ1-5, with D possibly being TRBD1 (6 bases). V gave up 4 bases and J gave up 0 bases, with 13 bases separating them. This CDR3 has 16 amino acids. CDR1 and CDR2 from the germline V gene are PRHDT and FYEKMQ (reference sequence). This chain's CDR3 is CASSSRGVSSNQPQHF. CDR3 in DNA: TGTGCCAGCAGCTCAAGGGGGGTTAGTAGCAATCAGCCCCAGCATTTT.

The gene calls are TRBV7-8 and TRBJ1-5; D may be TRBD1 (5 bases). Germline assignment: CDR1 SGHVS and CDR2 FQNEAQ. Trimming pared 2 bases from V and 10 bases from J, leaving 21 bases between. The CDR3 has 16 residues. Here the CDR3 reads CASSLYVTGGGGPQHF. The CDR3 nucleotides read TGTGCCAGCAGCTTATATGTCACGGGGGGTGGAGGTCCCCAGCATTTT.

The CDR3 sequence: CAWSMISGNTIYF. The CDR3 DNA sequence: TGTGCCTGGAGTATGATATCTGGAAACACCATATATTTT. V is TRBV30 and J is TRBJ1-3; D remains ambiguous. Germline lookup yields CDR1 GTSNPN and CDR2 SVGIG (reference sequence). The V and J ends lost 2 bases and 1 base respectively, with 6 bases between them. This CDR3 is built from 13 residues.